The clone carrying this TCR beta chain was seen ten or more times. Amplification yielded TCR beta CDR3 regions, with RNA transcripts as the source. Primed by the HTBI set, a first-round RT-PCR was run on the TCR CDR3. TCRdb recomputed calls from the multiplex PCR reads with MiXCR, one row per CDR3 protein. The sample gives about 590,000 distinct CDR3 sequences, 14% of which show up once; about 7% is in the top ten. The sample comes from a study of T cells in Graves' hyperthyroidism and ophthalmopathy. Study background: Peripheral blood was taken when the disease was first diagnosed, before any treatment began.

V was clipped by 5 bases and J by 6 bases, with 16 bases between them. This CDR3 region has 14 residues. Per the germline V gene, CDR1 is MDHEN and CDR2 is SYDVKM. The TCR was taken from a young woman with Graves' ophthalmopathy. The gene calls are TRBV28 and TRBJ1-2, with D uncertain. The sequenced sample consisted of blood. DNA for the CDR3: TGTGCCAGCAGTCCCCGTTTCAAGGATAATGGCTACACCTTC. Amino acids: CASSPRFKDNGYTF.